Listed below are T cell receptor beta chains from one sample, sequenced in a study of naive and memory T cell subsets. Each CDR3 protein gets one entry after TCRdb re-called the UMI-ligation and nested PCR reads with MiXCR. The data contain tens of thousands of distinct CDR3 sequences, 13% of them singletons. The sample was central memory CD4+ T cells from blood. The receptors come from a human donor in good health. Each CDR3 is given with its conserved first and last residue. Each record gives: clone size, D gene, V gene, J gene, CDR3 protein, CDR3 DNA. The D gene is left open where the match is weak. Where a row states a size, it is once, few, many or the class of an expanded clone; other rows omit it.

clone_size: NA
d_call: TRBD1
v_call: TRBV7-9
j_call: TRBJ2-7
cdr3_aa: CASSLIWDRGHEQYF
cdr3_nt: TGTGCCAGCAGCTTAATCTGGGACAGGGGCCACGAGCAGTACTTC

clone_size: NA
d_call: NA
v_call: TRBV30
j_call: TRBJ1-2
cdr3_aa: CAWSVLLGGNYGYTF
cdr3_nt: TGTGCCTGGAGTGTACTACTTGGGGGAAACTATGGCTACACCTTC

clone_size: NA
d_call: NA
v_call: TRBV5-1
j_call: TRBJ1-1
cdr3_aa: CASSPRWDGGEAFF
cdr3_nt: TGCGCCAGCAGCCCGCGGTGGGACGGGGGTGAAGCTTTCTTT

clone_size: few
d_call: NA
v_call: TRBV24-1
j_call: TRBJ2-1
cdr3_aa: CATSDSLYNEQFF
cdr3_nt: TGTGCCACCAGTGATTCCTTATACAATGAGCAGTTCTTC

clone_size: NA
d_call: NA
v_call: TRBV11-2
j_call: TRBJ1-2
cdr3_aa: CASSFPFKGLDPARYGYTF
cdr3_nt: TGTGCCAGCAGCTTTCCCTTTAAGGGGCTAGACCCCGCTAGGTATGGCTACACCTTC

clone_size: NA
d_call: TRBD2
v_call: TRBV5-1
j_call: TRBJ2-1
cdr3_aa: CASSPGGAGGFNEQFF
cdr3_nt: TGCGCCAGCAGCCCAGGGGGAGCGGGAGGATTCAATGAGCAGTTCTTC

clone_size: NA
d_call: TRBD2
v_call: TRBV20-1
j_call: TRBJ2-3
cdr3_aa: CSANSGSGSTDTQYF
cdr3_nt: TGCAGTGCCAATAGCGGGAGCGGGAGCACAGATACGCAGTATTTT

clone_size: NA
d_call: TRBD2
v_call: TRBV20-1
j_call: TRBJ2-1
cdr3_aa: CSARSQGGSSYNEQFF
cdr3_nt: TGCAGTGCTAGATCGCAGGGCGGGAGCTCCTACAATGAGCAGTTCTTC

clone_size: few
d_call: TRBD1
v_call: TRBV11-2
j_call: TRBJ2-1
cdr3_aa: CASSRPGQRTRNEQFF
cdr3_nt: TGTGCCAGCAGCCGGCCGGGACAGCGCACAAGAAATGAGCAGTTCTTC

clone_size: few
d_call: TRBD1
v_call: TRBV14
j_call: TRBJ1-1
cdr3_aa: CASSQGEGARSEAFF
cdr3_nt: TGTGCCAGCAGCCAAGGAGAGGGGGCGCGTTCTGAAGCTTTCTTT

clone_size: NA
d_call: NA
v_call: TRBV2
j_call: TRBJ2-5
cdr3_aa: CASSEIETQYF
cdr3_nt: TGTGCCAGCAGTGAAATCGAGACCCAGTACTTC

clone_size: NA
d_call: NA
v_call: TRBV2
j_call: TRBJ1-1
cdr3_aa: CASSPTKEGTEAFF
cdr3_nt: TGTGCCAGCAGCCCGACCAAGGAAGGAACTGAAGCTTTCTTT

clone_size: few
d_call: NA
v_call: TRBV19
j_call: TRBJ2-5
cdr3_aa: CASSLQGGRETQYF
cdr3_nt: TGTGCCAGTAGTCTTCAGGGGGGCAGGGAGACCCAGTACTTC

clone_size: many
d_call: NA
v_call: TRBV20-1
j_call: TRBJ2-1
cdr3_aa: CSARGRGAGSYNEQFF
cdr3_nt: TGCAGTGCTAGGGGTCGTGGAGCGGGCTCCTACAATGAGCAGTTCTTC

clone_size: few
d_call: NA
v_call: TRBV27
j_call: TRBJ1-1
cdr3_aa: CASSSPGGNTEAFF
cdr3_nt: TGTGCCAGCAGCTCACCGGGGGGGAACACTGAAGCTTTCTTT

clone_size: few
d_call: NA
v_call: TRBV30
j_call: TRBJ2-7
cdr3_aa: CAWSGGILQYEQYF
cdr3_nt: TGTGCCTGGAGTGGGGGAATTCTCCAATACGAGCAGTACTTC

clone_size: many
d_call: NA
v_call: TRBV20-1
j_call: TRBJ2-1
cdr3_aa: CSASGSEQFF
cdr3_nt: TGCAGTGCTAGCGGGAGTGAGCAGTTCTTC

clone_size: NA
d_call: NA
v_call: TRBV4-2
j_call: TRBJ2-1
cdr3_aa: CASSQAGQRDNEQFF
cdr3_nt: TGTGCCAGCAGCCAAGCTGGCCAGCGAGACAATGAGCAGTTCTTC

clone_size: NA
d_call: TRBD2
v_call: TRBV12-3/TRBV12-4
j_call: TRBJ2-3
cdr3_aa: CASSPPGLAGGRNTQYF
cdr3_nt: TGTGCCAGCAGTCCCCCGGGACTAGCGGGAGGAAGGAATACGCAGTATTTT

clone_size: NA
d_call: NA
v_call: TRBV4-3
j_call: TRBJ1-1
cdr3_aa: CASSQEGYMNTEAFF
cdr3_nt: TGCGCCAGCAGCCAAGAGGGGTACATGAACACTGAAGCTTTCTTT

clone_size: NA
d_call: NA
v_call: TRBV27
j_call: TRBJ1-4
cdr3_aa: CASSLSRRNAEKLFF
cdr3_nt: TGTGCCAGCAGTTTATCGCGACGAAATGCCGAAAAACTGTTTTTT

clone_size: NA
d_call: NA
v_call: TRBV6-5
j_call: TRBJ1-1
cdr3_aa: CASSYGSTGMNTEAFF
cdr3_nt: TGTGCCAGCAGTTACGGCTCTACAGGTATGAACACTGAAGCTTTCTTT

clone_size: many
d_call: TRBD2
v_call: TRBV28
j_call: TRBJ2-5
cdr3_aa: CASSRLAVQETQYF
cdr3_nt: TGTGCCAGCAGTCGACTAGCGGTCCAAGAGACCCAGTACTTC

clone_size: few
d_call: NA
v_call: TRBV11-1
j_call: TRBJ2-2
cdr3_aa: CASTPRRGNTGELFF
cdr3_nt: TGTGCCAGCACCCCCCGTCGTGGGAACACCGGGGAGCTGTTTTTT

clone_size: few
d_call: NA
v_call: TRBV27
j_call: TRBJ2-3
cdr3_aa: CASTIRFPDTQYF
cdr3_nt: TGTGCCAGCACCATAAGGTTCCCAGATACGCAGTATTTT

clone_size: once
d_call: NA
v_call: TRBV27
j_call: TRBJ1-1
cdr3_aa: CASTSEGKEAFF
cdr3_nt: TGTGCCAGCACATCGGAGGGTAAAGAAGCTTTCTTT

clone_size: few
d_call: NA
v_call: TRBV12-3/TRBV12-4
j_call: TRBJ2-1
cdr3_aa: CASSLGRSNEQFF
cdr3_nt: TGTGCCAGCAGTTTAGGGCGGTCGAATGAGCAGTTCTTC

clone_size: NA
d_call: NA
v_call: TRBV10-3
j_call: TRBJ1-2
cdr3_aa: CAIKLDGSDGYTF
cdr3_nt: TGTGCCATCAAGCTCGACGGATCTGATGGCTACACCTTC

clone_size: many
d_call: TRBD1
v_call: TRBV6-5
j_call: TRBJ2-2
cdr3_aa: CASSLQGGTGELFF
cdr3_nt: TGTGCCAGCAGTTTACAGGGGGGAACCGGGGAGCTGTTTTTT

clone_size: few
d_call: NA
v_call: TRBV6-1
j_call: TRBJ1-5
cdr3_aa: CASSPMGQYSNQPQHF
cdr3_nt: TGTGCCAGCAGCCCGATGGGGCAGTATAGCAATCAGCCCCAGCATTTT

clone_size: few
d_call: NA
v_call: TRBV18
j_call: TRBJ2-7
cdr3_aa: CASSPGGVGGQEQYF
cdr3_nt: TGTGCCAGCTCACCCGGCGGGGTTGGGGGACAAGAGCAGTACTTC

clone_size: few
d_call: TRBD2
v_call: TRBV4-1
j_call: TRBJ2-1
cdr3_aa: CASSHRDPGLSLGGEQFF
cdr3_nt: TGCGCCAGCAGCCACCGAGATCCGGGACTATCACTGGGAGGTGAGCAGTTCTTC

clone_size: NA
d_call: TRBD1
v_call: TRBV5-1
j_call: TRBJ1-1
cdr3_aa: CASRTGTGKNTEAFF
cdr3_nt: TGCGCCAGCAGAACCGGGACAGGGAAAAACACTGAAGCTTTCTTT

clone_size: many
d_call: TRBD2
v_call: TRBV7-2
j_call: TRBJ2-1
cdr3_aa: CASSVGGKEQFF
cdr3_nt: TGTGCCAGCAGCGTCGGGGGGAAGGAGCAGTTCTTC

clone_size: medium-sized
d_call: TRBD1
v_call: TRBV6-6
j_call: TRBJ1-5
cdr3_aa: CASTNSGTGGASQPQHF
cdr3_nt: TGTGCCAGCACCAACAGTGGGACAGGGGGCGCGAGCCAGCCCCAGCATTTT

clone_size: few
d_call: NA
v_call: TRBV10-2
j_call: TRBJ1-5
cdr3_aa: CASRDSNQPQHF
cdr3_nt: TGCGCCAGCAGGGACAGCAATCAGCCCCAGCATTTT

clone_size: few
d_call: TRBD2
v_call: TRBV6-5
j_call: TRBJ2-7
cdr3_aa: CASSYRTSGIEQYF
cdr3_nt: TGTGCCAGCAGTTACAGGACTAGCGGGATCGAGCAGTACTTC

clone_size: NA
d_call: NA
v_call: TRBV18
j_call: TRBJ2-2
cdr3_aa: CASSPAVNTGELFF
cdr3_nt: TGTGCCAGCTCACCGGCGGTGAACACCGGGGAGCTGTTTTTT

clone_size: few
d_call: NA
v_call: TRBV5-8
j_call: TRBJ1-5
cdr3_aa: CATALDGQPQHF
cdr3_nt: TGTGCCACAGCGTTGGACGGCCAGCCCCAGCATTTT